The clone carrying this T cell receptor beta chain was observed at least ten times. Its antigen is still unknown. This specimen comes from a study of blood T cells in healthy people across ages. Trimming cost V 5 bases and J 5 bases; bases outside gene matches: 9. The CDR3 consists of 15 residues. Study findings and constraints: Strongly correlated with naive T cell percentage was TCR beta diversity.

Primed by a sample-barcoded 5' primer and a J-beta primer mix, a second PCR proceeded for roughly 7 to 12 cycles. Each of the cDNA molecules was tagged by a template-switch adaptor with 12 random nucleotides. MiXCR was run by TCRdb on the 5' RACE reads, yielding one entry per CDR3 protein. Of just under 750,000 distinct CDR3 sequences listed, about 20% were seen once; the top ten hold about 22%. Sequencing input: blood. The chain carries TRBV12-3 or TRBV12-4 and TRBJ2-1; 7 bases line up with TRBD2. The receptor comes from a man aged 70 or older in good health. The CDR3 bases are TGTGCCAGCAGTCCCCGACTAGCATTCCACAATGAGCAGTTCTTC. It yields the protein CASSPRLAFHNEQFF.